The present T cell receptor (beta chain) was sequenced within a study of shared T cell receptors in the human thymus. Method: immunoSEQ multiplex PCR; TCRdb's copy keeps in-frame clones and lacks some. The sample gives 600,000 to 900,000 clones, approximately 83% of which show up once; roughly 0.01% is in the top ten. Trimming cost V 3 bases and J 0 bases; bases outside gene matches: 11. This CDR3 contains 18 residues. Germline CDR1 reads SGHNT; CDR2 reads YYREEE (reference sequence). The same data also contributed to another study, on human thymus T cells.

The chain combines TRBV5-4 with TRBJ1-2, with 10 bases lining up with TRBD1. The sequencing sample was made of thymocytes. This clonotype was sampled from a girl under two years old with a congenital heart defect. The CDR3 DNA is TGTGCCAGCAGCTCAAAGGGGGACAGGGGTCTGTCTAACTATGGCTACACCTTC. Translating it yields CASSSKGDRGLSNYGYTF.